Presented here are 27 T cell receptor beta chains from one specimen sequenced in a study of blood T cell repertoires in COVID-19. TCRdb's table, derived via immunoSEQ multiplex PCR, lists solely in-frame clones and lacks some. Of over 300,000 clones detected, 87% appear once; the ten largest clones hold 4.5% to 7%. The specimen was PBMCs or T cells enriched from blood (not recorded which). Source of these receptors: a woman in her 30s who had recovered from COVID-19.

This chain joins TRBV6-2 or TRBV6-3 and TRBJ2-7; maybe TRBD2 (6 bases). V was cut by 1 base and J by 1 base, with 11 bases left in between. Germline V gene sequence: CDR1 MNHEY, CDR2 SVGEGT. CDR3 length: 15 residues. Here the CDR3 reads CASSYWSGFSYEQYF. CDR3 nucleotide sequence: TGTGCCAGCAGTTACTGGAGCGGGTTTTCCTACGAGCAGTACTTC.

J is TRBJ2-1 and V is TRBV4-3, with TRBD2 as a possible D gene (6 bases). This CDR3 is built from 14 residues. CDR1 and CDR2 (germline): LGHNA, YSLEER. The V end was cut by 4 bases, the J end by 6 bases, with 13 bases between. In DNA form, the CDR3 reads TGCGCCAGCAGCCCAAGAACTAGCTCCAATGAGCAGTTCTTC. Its protein is CASSPRTSSNEQFF.

The chain carries TRBV5-1 and TRBJ2-7; 7 nucleotides align to TRBD1. J gave up 2 bases and V 0 bases, and 5 bases lay outside the gene matches. Per the germline V gene, CDR1 is SGHRS and CDR2 is YFSETQ. This CDR3 spans 15 amino acids. CDR3 in amino acids: CASSLEGTVAYEQYF. The DNA of the CDR3 is TGCGCCAGCAGCTTGGAAGGGACAGTCGCCTACGAGCAGTACTTC.

V usage is TRBV12-3 or TRBV12-4 and J usage is TRBJ1-5; perhaps TRBD1 as D (5 bases). This CDR3 has 12 amino acids. Trimming shortened V by 10 bases and J by 6 bases, and 13 bases separated the two germline ends. The CDR3 reads CATHRGSQPQHF. In DNA form, the CDR3 reads TGTGCCACCCATCGGGGGTCTCAGCCCCAGCATTTT.

This clone was recorded only once. The chain links TRBV30 to TRBJ1-3; D is possibly TRBD1 (5 bases). Trimming shortened V by 1 base and J by 0 bases, and 16 bases separated the two germline ends. This CDR3 is built from 17 residues. Germline V lookup: CDR1 GTSNPN, CDR2 SVGIG (reference sequence). The CDR3 DNA reads TGTGCCTGGAGTGCCCCGGACACCTTCTACTCTGGAAACACCATATATTTT. Translated, it gives CAWSAPDTFYSGNTIYF.

This clone was counted once. J is TRBJ2-4 and V is TRBV18, with no clear D. This CDR3 has 14 amino acids. The germline V and J ends were trimmed by 2 bases and 0 bases, with 5 bases remaining between them. Germline assignment: CDR1 KGHSH and CDR2 LQKENI. The CDR3 DNA is TGTGCCAGCTCACCAGAGATAGCCAAAAACATTCAGTACTTC. Its protein is CASSPEIAKNIQYF.

The count of this clone is one. The chain couples TRBV19 to TRBJ2-1, with 9 nucleotides matching TRBD1. This CDR3 has 15 amino acids. Germline V gene lookup returns CDR1 LNHDA and CDR2 SQIVND (reference sequence). The V and J ends lost 6 bases and 10 bases, in that order; junction bases with no gene match: 13. The CDR3 here is CASSTSPGTGTEQFF. The CDR3 DNA sequence: TGTGCCAGTAGCACAAGTCCCGGGACAGGGACCGAGCAGTTCTTC.

This clone was observed once. The chain uses TRBV5-4 and TRBJ2-7; 10 nucleotides agree with TRBD1. Germline lookup yields CDR1 SGHNT and CDR2 YYREEE (reference sequence). The length of the CDR3 is 17 residues. After removal of 0 bases from V and 5 bases from J, the junction contained 11 bases not matched to a gene. CDR3 region: CASSLDGVGTGAHEQYF. CDR3 sequence (DNA): TGTGCCAGCAGCTTGGACGGTGTTGGGACAGGGGCACACGAGCAGTACTTC. The whole variable domain, filled in from reference TRBV5-4 and TRBJ2-7, reads ETGVTQSPTHLIKTRGQQVTLRCSSQSGHNTVSWYQQALGQGPQFIFQYYREEENGRGNFPPRFSGLQFPNYSSELNVNALELDDSALYLCASSLDGVGTGAHEQYFGPGTRLTVT.

The chain recombines TRBV2 with TRBJ1-4; 7 positions match TRBD1. V lost 6 bases to trimming and J lost 8 bases; unmatched junction nucleotides: 6. Germline V gene lookup returns CDR1 SNHLY and CDR2 FYNNEI. The CDR3 has 13 amino acids. CDR3 sequence reads: CASSGRTGEKLFF. DNA of the CDR3: TGTGCCAGCAGCGGTAGGACAGGCGAAAAACTGTTTTTT.

This chain uses TRBV7-2 with TRBJ1-1; tentatively, D is TRBD1 (5 bases). Trimming shortened V by 3 bases and J by 0 bases, and 14 bases separated the two germline ends. CDR1 is SGHTA and CDR2 is FQGNSA in the germline V gene. The CDR3 spans 16 residues. This chain's CDR3 is CASSFPTGGVNTEAFF. The CDR3 region has the DNA TGTGCCAGCAGCTTTCCAACAGGAGGGGTGAACACTGAAGCTTTCTTT. Full variable domain (outside the CDR3, taken from reference TRBV7-2 and TRBJ1-1): GAGVSQSPSNKVTEKGKDVELRCDPISGHTALYWYRQSLGQGLEFLIYFQGNSAPDKSGLPSDRFSAERTGGSVSTLTIQRTQQEDSAVYLCASSFPTGGVNTEAFFGQGTRLTVV.

This chain uses TRBV7-9 with TRBJ1-1, with D perhaps matching TRBD1 (5 bases). CDR1 SEHNR and CDR2 FQNEAQ come from the germline V gene (reference sequence). V was trimmed by 6 bases and J by 0 bases, leaving 8 bases between them. CDR3 length equals 13 residues. CDR3 coding DNA: TGTGCCAGCAGTTCAGGGATGAACACTGAAGCTTTCTTT. Its protein product is CASSSGMNTEAFF.

The chain is built from TRBV7-3 and TRBJ2-1, with 9 bases lining up with TRBD1. From germline, CDR1 is SGHTA and CDR2 FQGTGA. J gave up 1 base and V 5 bases, and 3 bases lay outside the gene matches. CDR3 length: 15 amino acids. CDR3 amino acids: CASSQDRGSYNEQFF. The CDR3 DNA reads TGTGCCAGCAGCCAGGACAGGGGTTCCTACAATGAGCAGTTCTTC. The full variable domain, in which reference TRBV7-3 and TRBJ2-1 provide the parts outside the CDR3, is GAGVSQTPSNKVTEKGKYVELRCDPISGHTALYWYRQSLGQGPEFLIYFQGTGAADDSGLPNDRFFAVRPEGSVSTLKIQRTERGDSAVYLCASSQDRGSYNEQFFGPGTRLTVL.

The chain uses TRBV6-5 and TRBJ2-2; no clear D. The CDR3 loop spans 13 amino acids. The V gene's germline CDR1 is MNHEY and CDR2 SVGAGI. Trimming shortened V by 6 bases and J by 6 bases, and 11 bases separated the two germline ends. Here the CDR3 reads CASSIFESGELFF. Written as DNA, the CDR3 is TGTGCCAGCAGCATTTTCGAGTCCGGGGAGCTGTTTTTT.

This clone was detected ten times or more. CDR3 bases: TGCGCCAGCGCGACAGACTATAATTCACCCCTCCACTTT. This codes for CASATDYNSPLHF. V usage is TRBV5-1 and J usage is TRBJ1-6; perhaps TRBD1 as D (5 bases). Germline loops: CDR1 SGHRS, CDR2 YFSETQ. Trimming left V 7 bases short and J 3 bases short, with 8 bases between. CDR3 size: 13 residues.

V usage is TRBV19 and J usage is TRBJ1-1; TRBD1 matches at 7 bases. Germline assignment: CDR1 LNHDA and CDR2 SQIVND (reference sequence). V dropped 0 bases and J dropped 5; count of bases not matched to a gene: 6. The CDR3 is made up of 15 amino acids. For the CDR3, the DNA is TGTGCCAGTAGTATAGACTGGACAGGAGGGACTGAAGCTTTCTTT. Amino acid sequence: CASSIDWTGGTEAFF.

The chain joins TRBV4-3 to TRBJ1-4, with 7 nucleotides matching TRBD1. The germline gives CDR1 LGHNA, CDR2 YSLEER. J gave up 7 bases and V 5 bases, and 7 bases lay outside the gene matches. The CDR3 is 14 amino acids. The CDR3 is CASSMTGFGEKLFF. The DNA for the CDR3 is TGCGCCAGCAGCATGACAGGGTTCGGTGAAAAACTGTTTTTT.

In this sample, this clone turned up once. The DNA of the CDR3 is TGCGCCAGCAGCCAGGACTCCGGGACAGGGTACCAGCCCCAGCATTTT. Protein: CASSQDSGTGYQPQHF. This chain connects TRBV4-3 to TRBJ1-5, with 9 bases that match TRBD1. CDR1 and CDR2 from the germline V gene are LGHNA and YSLEER. The CDR3 spans 16 residues. V lost 3 bases, J lost 7 bases, and 10 bases stayed unmatched.

The chain is built from TRBV2 and TRBJ1-2; TRBD1 aligns across 9 bases. Germline lookup yields CDR1 SNHLY and CDR2 FYNNEI. This CDR3 spans 15 amino acids. After removal of 1 base from V and 8 bases from J, the junction contained 8 bases not matched to a gene. CDR3 region: CASSEGFRTGVGYTF. CDR3 nucleotides: TGTGCCAGCAGTGAAGGCTTCCGGACAGGGGTCGGCTACACCTTC.

CDR3 coding DNA: TGTGCCAGAAGCTTGGGGCGGACCCCTCAGGGCGAGCAGTACTTC. Translated: CARSLGRTPQGEQYF. V and J are TRBV5-3 and TRBJ2-7, with a weak D call TRBD1 (5 bases). TRBV5-3 is identified as an open reading frame with a role that is uncertain. The length of the CDR3 is 15 residues. Trimming left V 0 bases short and J 6 bases short, with 16 bases between.

This chain connects TRBV7-2 to TRBJ1-1; D remains ambiguous. This CDR3 has 14 residues. Per germline, CDR1 SGHTA and CDR2 FQGNSA. V was shortened by 2 bases and J by 0 bases, with 7 bases between the two germline ends. This chain's CDR3 is CASSLQVMNTEAFF. The CDR3 DNA is TGTGCCAGCAGCTTACAGGTCATGAACACTGAAGCTTTCTTT. Full variable domain (missing parts from reference TRBV7-2 and TRBJ1-1): GAGVSQSPSNKVTEKGKDVELRCDPISGHTALYWYRQSLGQGLEFLIYFQGNSAPDKSGLPSDRFSAERTGGSVSTLTIQRTQQEDSAVYLCASSLQVMNTEAFFGQGTRLTVV.

This chain connects TRBV5-1 to TRBJ1-5; 7 bases match TRBD1. The CDR3 runs 15 residues. The V gene's germline CDR1 is SGHRS and CDR2 YFSETQ. J lost 3 bases, V lost 0 bases, and 3 bases had no gene match. The CDR3 loop is CASSLEGQTNQPQHF. CDR3 coding DNA: TGCGCCAGCAGCTTGGAGGGACAGACCAATCAGCCCCAGCATTTT. Full variable domain (remainder filled in from reference TRBV5-1 and TRBJ1-5): KAGVTQTPRYLIKTRGQQVTLSCSPISGHRSVSWYQQTPGQGLQFLFEYFSETQRNKGNFPGRFSGRQFSNSRSEMNVSTLELGDSALYLCASSLEGQTNQPQHFGDGTRLSIL.

This chain uses TRBV7-3 with TRBJ1-2; D not resolved. The V gene lost 1 base and the J gene lost 4 bases, with 7 bases spanning the gap. CDR1 and CDR2 (germline): SGHTA, FQGTGA. This CDR3 region has 13 residues. CDR3 protein: CASSLNPGYGYTF. CDR3 bases: TGTGCCAGCAGCTTAAATCCGGGCTATGGCTACACCTTC.

The chain combines TRBV2 with TRBJ2-7; no reliable D call. The CDR3 extends over 14 amino acids. The germline CDR1 and CDR2 sequences are SNHLY and FYNNEI. Deletions cut 4 bases from V and 3 bases from J, with 13 bases between. DNA for the CDR3: TGTGCCAGCAGTGTTGGCAGATCGCACTACGAGCAGTACTTC. It codes for CASSVGRSHYEQYF.

This clone was seen more than once but under ten times. This rearrangement joins TRBV29-1 to TRBJ2-2; no definite D call. This CDR3 has 12 residues. Trimming cost V 6 bases and J 6 bases, with 11 bases left between them. The germline gives CDR1 SQVTM, CDR2 ANQGSEA. The CDR3 DNA sequence: TGCAGCGTCGTTAGTTTCTCCGGGGAGCTGTTTTTT. Residues: CSVVSFSGELFF.

CDR3 sequence (DNA): TGTGCCAGTAGTATGAGGGGGGGGTCTGGGGCCAACGTCCTGACTTTC. Its translation: CASSMRGGSGANVLTF. The gene calls are TRBV19 and TRBJ2-6, with a tentative D call TRBD2 (7 bases). The CDR3 is made up of 16 amino acids. V was pared by 3 bases and J by 1 base, with 10 bases between. Germline CDR1 and CDR2: LNHDA and SQIVND (reference sequence).

The genes are TRBV5-6 and TRBJ2-4; weak D call: TRBD2 (5 bases). The CDR3 has 13 amino acids. The V end lost 4 bases, the J end lost 8 bases, and 13 bases lay between the germline ends. Germline loops: CDR1 SGHDT, CDR2 YYEEEE. The CDR3: CASSLAGLDIQYF. Here the CDR3 DNA reads TGTGCCAGCAGCCTTGCCGGACTGGACATTCAGTACTTC.

The chain employs TRBV15 and TRBJ1-3; D unresolved. Trimming took 0 bases from V and 2 from J, leaving 14 bases between them. The CDR3 consists of 17 residues. Per germline, CDR1 LNHNV and CDR2 YYDKDF (reference sequence). In DNA, the CDR3 is TGTGCCACCAGCAGAGATCGAGTCGGAGGCACTGGAAACACCATATATTTT. This gives the protein CATSRDRVGGTGNTIYF.